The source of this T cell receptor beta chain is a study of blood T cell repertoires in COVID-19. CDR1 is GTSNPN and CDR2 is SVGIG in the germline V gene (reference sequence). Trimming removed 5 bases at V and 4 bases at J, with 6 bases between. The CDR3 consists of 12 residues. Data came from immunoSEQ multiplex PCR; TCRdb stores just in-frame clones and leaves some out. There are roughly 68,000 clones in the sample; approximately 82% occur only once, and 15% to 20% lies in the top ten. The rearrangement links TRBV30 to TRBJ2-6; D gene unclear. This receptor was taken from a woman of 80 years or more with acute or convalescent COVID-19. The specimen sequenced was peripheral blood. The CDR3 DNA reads TGTGCCTGGGATTCAGGGGCCAACGTCCTGACTTTC. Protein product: CAWDSGANVLTF. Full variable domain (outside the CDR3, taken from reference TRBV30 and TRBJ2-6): SQTIHQWPATLVQPVGSPLSLECTVEGTSNPNLYWYRQAAGRGLQLLFYSVGIGQISSEVPQNLSASRPQDRQFILSSKKLLLSDSGFYLCAWDSGANVLTFGAGSRLTVL.